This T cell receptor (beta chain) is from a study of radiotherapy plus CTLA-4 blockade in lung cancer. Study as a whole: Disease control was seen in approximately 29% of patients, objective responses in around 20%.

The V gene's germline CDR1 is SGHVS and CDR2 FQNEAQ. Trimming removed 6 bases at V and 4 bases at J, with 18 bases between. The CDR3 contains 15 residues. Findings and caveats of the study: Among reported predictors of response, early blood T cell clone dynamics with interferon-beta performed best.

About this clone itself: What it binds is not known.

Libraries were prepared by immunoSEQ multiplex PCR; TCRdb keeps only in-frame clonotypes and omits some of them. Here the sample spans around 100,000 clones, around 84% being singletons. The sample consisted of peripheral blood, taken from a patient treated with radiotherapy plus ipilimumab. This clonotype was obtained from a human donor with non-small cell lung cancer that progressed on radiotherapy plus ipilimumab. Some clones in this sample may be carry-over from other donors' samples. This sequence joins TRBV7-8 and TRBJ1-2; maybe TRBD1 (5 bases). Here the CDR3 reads CASSPQLGGSYGYTF. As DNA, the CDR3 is TGTGCCAGCAGTCCCCAGCTCGGGGGTTCCTATGGCTACACCTTC.